This T cell receptor (beta chain) emerged from a study of blood T cell repertoires in COVID-19. While infection was still active, Seattle patients were enrolled and then followed longitudinally. V shed 4 bases and J shed 2 bases, with 8 bases lying between them. This CDR3 has 13 residues. The germline CDR1 and CDR2 sequences are SQVTM and ANQGSEA. This clone has only one observation. Clones were sequenced by immunoSEQ multiplex PCR, and TCRdb holds only the in-frame ones, with some missing. Among hundreds of thousands of clones, over 75% were seen once, and the ten largest hold roughly 10%. The TCR sequence derives from a woman between 65 and 79 years old with COVID-19, enrolled during active disease. The specimen was peripheral blood. The chain uses TRBV29-1 and TRBJ2-2; a weak D match, TRBD2 (5 bases). The chain's CDR3 is CSVGGLNTGELFF. CDR3 nucleotides: TGCAGCGTTGGTGGACTCAACACCGGGGAGCTGTTTTTT.